This T cell receptor (beta chain) stems from a study of human T cells and chemical hapten exposure. This clonotype has a handful of counts. Its target is unknown. The study, taken as a whole, reports: Controls formed significantly fewer large CDR3 similarity clusters than expanded TCRs did. Patch test score rose with PT1 expanded TCRs, significant at 8, 16, 32, not 4.

MiXCR was run by TCRdb on the RACE reads, yielding one entry per CDR3 protein. Here the sample spans 150,000 to 200,000 distinct CDR3 sequences, around 22% being singletons. Regarding time point: patch test 1, 2 weeks after DPC sensitization. The treatment was: therapeutic diphenylcyclopropenone sensitization with weekly scalp DPC. Donors were 18 to 70-year-old alopecia patients suitable for DPC. Sequences were derived from whole blood, sampled in connection with sensitization to the hapten diphenylcyclopropenone (DPC). The receptor was derived from a woman in her 50s with alopecia areata. Some clones in this sample may be carry-over from other donors' samples.

The CDR3 spells CASSPRGQAPSPLHF. The CDR3 region has the DNA TGCGCCAGCAGCCCACGTGGACAGGCCCCATCACCCCTCCACTTT. This chain links TRBV5-1 with TRBJ1-6; TRBD1 matches 7 bases. This CDR3 is built from 15 residues. Unmatched junction bases numbered 11, after V lost 4 bases and J lost 10 bases. CDR1 and CDR2 from the germline V gene are SGHRS and YFSETQ. The full variable domain, completed using reference TRBV5-1 and TRBJ1-6, is KAGVTQTPRYLIKTRGQQVTLSCSPISGHRSVSWYQQTPGQGLQFLFEYFSETQRNKGNFPGRFSGRQFSNSRSEMNVSTLELGDSALYLCASSPRGQAPSPLHFGNGTRLTVT.